The 30 T cell receptor beta chains presented below share a single source sample, sequenced in a study of early T cells in non-severe SARS-CoV-2 infection. TCRdb re-called the 5' RACE reads with MiXCR, one entry per CDR3 protein. In the table there are over 50,000 distinct CDR3 sequences, roughly 12% of which are singletons. The sequenced material came from whole blood. All receptors derive from an adult who was a healthcare worker with PCR-confirmed SARS-CoV-2 infection or an uninfected control (not recorded which).

This clonotype was picked up a small number of times. V usage is TRBV5-1 and J usage is TRBJ2-1; no firm D call. V was shortened by 0 bases and J by 2 bases, with 9 bases between the two germline ends. Germline assignment: CDR1 SGHRS and CDR2 YFSETQ. The CDR3 covers 15 residues. The CDR3 DNA reads TGCGCCAGCAGCTTGGGGGGAAGGGCCTACAATGAGCAGTTCTTC. It specifies CASSLGGRAYNEQFF.

This clonotype was recorded a few times. The V and J genes are TRBV7-8 and TRBJ2-3; 9 nucleotides agree with TRBD2. CDR1 is SGHVS, CDR2 FQNEAQ, per germline. This CDR3 has 21 residues. J lost 2 bases, V lost 2 bases, and 20 bases had no gene match. CDR3 DNA sequence: TGTGCCAGCAGCTTAATCCGACTCGCGCTAGCGGGGAGGAACCCCACAGATACGCAGTATTTT. Protein product: CASSLIRLALAGRNPTDTQYF.

This clonotype was detected ten times or more. The chain couples TRBV27 to TRBJ2-7; D is possibly TRBD1 (5 bases). The germline V gene encodes CDR1 MNHEY and CDR2 SMNVEV (reference sequence). The CDR3 is 13 amino acids. V lost 2 bases to trimming and J lost 2 bases, with 7 bases between them. CDR3: CASSLGAAYEQYF. DNA for the CDR3: TGTGCCAGCAGTTTAGGGGCGGCCTACGAGCAGTACTTC.

This clonotype was counted at least ten times. The chain couples TRBV6-1 to TRBJ1-2; tentative D call: TRBD1 (5 bases). The CDR3 spans 14 residues. CDR1 is MNHNS and CDR2 is SASEGT in the germline V gene. Trimming stripped 3 bases from V and 7 bases from J, with 15 bases between. The CDR3 region has the DNA TGTGCCAGCAGTGATCAGGGAACCGCGGGTGGCTACACCTTC. It is translated as CASSDQGTAGGYTF.

The rearrangement uses TRBV21-1 and TRBJ2-5; TRBD1 is the table's D call, not checked against the DNA. TRBV21-1 is designated a pseudogene. The CDR3 sequence is 15 residues long. The CDR3 DNA reads as TGTGCCAGCAGCCCCAAGGCAGGGCGACAAGAGACCCAGTACTTC. As protein: CASSPKAGRQETQYF.

This clonotype was observed a few times. The rearrangement links TRBV25-1 to TRBJ1-4, with D possibly TRBD1 on 6 matching bases. Between the trimmed V and J ends, which lost 6 bases and 4 bases, there was a span of 9 bases. CDR3 size: 13 residues. Germline values: CDR1 MGHDK, CDR2 SYGVNS. The CDR3 reads CASSQGNNEKLFF. Here the CDR3 DNA reads TGTGCCAGCAGCCAGGGGAATAATGAAAAACTGTTTTTT. The whole variable domain, remainder taken from reference TRBV25-1 and TRBJ1-4, is EADIYQTPRYLVIGTGKKITLECSQTMGHDKMYWYQQDPGMELHLIHYSYGVNSTEKGDLSSESTVSRIRTEHFPLTLESARPSHTSQYLCASSQGNNEKLFFGSGTQLSVL.

This clonotype was seen many times. The chain links TRBV27 to TRBJ2-1; D may be TRBD1 (7 bases). With 0 bases removed from V and 1 base from J, the gap between germline ends came to 10 bases. Germline CDR1 reads MNHEY; CDR2 reads SMNVEV (reference sequence). The CDR3 loop spans 16 amino acids. CDR3 loop: CASSLSAGGSYNEQFF. CDR3 bases: TGTGCCAGCAGTTTATCGGCAGGGGGGTCCTACAATGAGCAGTTCTTC.

The chain links TRBV30 to TRBJ1-2; D gene ambiguous. Germline CDR1 and CDR2: GTSNPN and SVGIG (reference sequence). The CDR3 has 15 residues. Trimming removed 1 base from V and 8 bases from J, with 20 bases in between. The DNA of the CDR3 is TGTGCCTGGAGTGCCCGAGGAGTTACCTTAGTCGGCTACACCTTC. This encodes CAWSARGVTLVGYTF.

This clonotype was counted only a few times. The V gene is TRBV11-2, the J gene TRBJ1-5; D is unclear. V lost 1 base and J 1 base, leaving 2 bases between the germline ends. Germline CDR1 and CDR2: SGHAT and FQNNGV. There are 13 residues in the CDR3. The CDR3 spells CASSLVSNQPQHF. The CDR3, as DNA: TGTGCCAGCAGCTTAGTCAGCAATCAGCCCCAGCATTTT. Combining the CDR3 with reference TRBV11-2 and TRBJ1-5 gives the whole variable domain EAGVAQSPRYKIIEKRQSVAFWCNPISGHATLYWYQQILGQGPKLLIQFQNNGVVDDSQLPKDRFSAERLKGVDSTLKIQPAKLEDSAVYLCASSLVSNQPQHFGDGTRLSIL.

This clonotype was seen at least ten times. The chain has TRBV7-6 and TRBJ2-3, with D uncertain. The CDR3 extends over 16 amino acids. The germline CDR1 and CDR2 sequences are SGHVS and FNYEAQ. V lost 0 bases to trimming and J lost 2 bases, with 12 bases between them. CDR3 DNA sequence: TGTGCCAGCAGCTTAGCGCGGATCGGTAACACAGATACGCAGTATTTT. Protein product: CASSLARIGNTDTQYF.

This clonotype was counted many times. The gene calls are TRBV11-2 and TRBJ2-4; D call uncertain. Trimming shortened V by 2 bases and J by 13 bases, and 15 bases separated the two germline ends. This CDR3 has 13 amino acids. Germline lookup yields CDR1 SGHAT and CDR2 FQNNGV. The CDR3 loop reads CASSLSSSAKQYF. The CDR3 region has the DNA TGTGCCAGCAGCTTAAGCTCCAGCGCCAAACAGTACTTC.

This clonotype was detected only a few times. The chain combines TRBV4-1 with TRBJ2-7, with TRBD1 as a possible D gene (6 bases). The CDR3 is 16 amino acids. V was clipped by 4 bases and J by 3 bases, with 19 bases between them. Per the germline V gene, CDR1 is MGHRA and CDR2 is YSYEKL. This CDR3 is CASSPTSQGPLYEQYF. The CDR3, as DNA: TGCGCCAGCAGCCCCACATCACAGGGCCCCCTCTACGAGCAGTACTTC.

This clonotype was seen a few times. This chain links TRBV28 with TRBJ1-1; TRBD1 matches 8 bases. With 6 bases clipped from V and 5 bases from J, the junction kept 11 bases outside the gene matches. The CDR3 runs to 15 residues. The germline CDR1 and CDR2 sequences are MDHEN and SYDVKM. The CDR3 sequence is CASSLDRGRGTEAFF. In nucleotides, the CDR3 is TGTGCCAGCAGCCTTGACAGGGGAAGAGGGACTGAAGCTTTCTTT.

This clonotype showed up many times. The chain has TRBV9 and TRBJ1-1, with D unresolved. The ends were cut back, 3 bases at V and 5 bases at J, with 11 bases in the middle. CDR3 length: 13 residues. Looked up from germline, CDR1 is SGDLS and CDR2 is YYNGEE. Written as DNA, the CDR3 is TGTGCCAGCAGCGAGGACGGAGGGACTGAAGCTTTCTTT. This codes for CASSEDGGTEAFF.

On this clonotype itself: One end of the junction varies from germline; a read error may be responsible. The J gene is TRBJ2-4, the V gene TRBV9; 12 bases fit TRBD2. The CDR3 extends over 14 amino acids. Germline CDR1 reads SGDLS; CDR2 reads YYNGEE. The CDR3 nucleotides are TGTGCCAGCAGCGTAGACGCGACTAGCGGGAGTCAGCACTTC. Amino acid sequence: CASSVDATSGSQHF.

Comments on this clonotype: A much larger clonotype is one base distant, so this may be a read error. V usage is TRBV28 and J usage is TRBJ2-7; a possible D gene is TRBD2 (7 bases). Per the germline V gene, CDR1 is MDHEN and CDR2 is SYDVKM. This CDR3 has 19 residues. V was trimmed by 3 bases and J by 0 bases, leaving 24 bases between them. CDR3 protein: CASSLGAGASGASSYEQYF. Here the CDR3 DNA reads TGTGCCAGCAGTTTGGGGGCGGGGGCTAGCGGTGCGAGCTCCTACGAGCAGTACTTC.

V usage is TRBV7-9 and J usage is TRBJ2-7, with a possible D match to TRBD2 (5 bases). Germline assignment: CDR1 SEHNR and CDR2 FQNEAQ (reference sequence). The CDR3 sequence is 14 residues long. Trimming cost V 5 bases and J 2 bases, with 13 bases left between them. The CDR3 DNA is TGTGCCAGCAGCCCCCTCGGGGATACCTACGAGCAGTACTTC. Its translation is CASSPLGDTYEQYF.

Worth noting for this clonotype: This may be a read error, as it is one base from a much larger clone. V is TRBV11-2 and J is TRBJ2-7; 12 bases agree with TRBD2. Germline CDR1 reads SGHAT; CDR2 reads FQNNGV. CDR3 length equals 15 residues. V gave up 8 bases and J gave up 10 bases; unmatched junction bases: 15. The chain's CDR3 is CASGPGTSGPGDQYF. The CDR3 DNA follows: TGTGCCAGCGGGCCCGGGACTAGCGGGCCGGGAGATCAGTACTTC.

This clonotype was observed many times. J is TRBJ2-1 and V is TRBV27; TRBD2 matches 15 bases. The CDR3 is 16 residues long. The V and J ends lost 10 bases and 6 bases, in that order; junction bases with no gene match: 10. The germline gives CDR1 MNHEY, CDR2 SMNVEV (reference sequence). CDR3 in amino acids: CAISPGLAGGVNEQFF. CDR3 DNA: TGTGCCATCTCCCCCGGACTAGCGGGGGGGGTCAATGAGCAGTTCTTC.

This clonotype was seen many times. The V call is TRBV29-1, the J call TRBJ2-6; 8 positions agree with TRBD1. Germline-derived CDR1 and CDR2 are SQVTM and ANQGSEA. This CDR3 is built from 18 residues. This chain's CDR3 is CPTPGRGRVLSGANVLTF. The CDR3 region has the DNA TGCCCGACCCCGGGCAGGGGGCGAGTACTCTCTGGGGCCAACGTCCTGACTTTC.

The chain recombines TRBV20-1 with TRBJ1-1, with a weak D call TRBD1 (6 bases). Germline values: CDR1 DFQATT, CDR2 SNEGSKA (reference sequence). This CDR3 is 13 amino acids long. V lost 3 bases and J 7 bases, leaving 15 bases between the germline ends. The CDR3 DNA reads as TGCAGTGCTAGGCCGCCAGGGGAAGGTGAAGCTTTCTTT. Translated: CSARPPGEGEAFF.

The V call is TRBV20-1, the J call TRBJ1-1; D perhaps matches TRBD1 (6 bases). The germline V gene has CDR1 DFQATT and CDR2 SNEGSKA (reference sequence). V shed 6 bases and J shed 6 bases, with 17 bases lying between them. The CDR3 spans 13 residues. The CDR3 DNA is TGCAGTGCCCCCGACAGGAAGAGGGCTGAAGCTTTCTTT. Encoded protein: CSAPDRKRAEAFF.

This clonotype was seen at least ten times. The chain combines TRBV29-1 with TRBJ2-2, with D possibly matching TRBD1 (5 bases). The CDR3 sequence is 14 residues long. Trimming removed 7 bases at V and 0 bases at J, with 12 bases between. Germline CDR1 reads SQVTM; CDR2 reads ANQGSEA. The chain's CDR3 is CSAYRPANTGELFF. Here the CDR3 DNA reads TGCAGCGCCTACAGGCCCGCGAACACCGGGGAGCTGTTTTTT.

This clonotype was recorded at least ten times. V usage is TRBV2 and J usage is TRBJ1-5; D may be TRBD1 (6 bases). The ends were cut back, 7 bases at V and 5 bases at J, with 18 bases in the middle. Per the germline V gene, CDR1 is SNHLY and CDR2 is FYNNEI. The CDR3 runs 15 residues. CDR3 DNA: TGTGCCAGCACCGAAGGGGGACTTTCCGATCAGCCCCAGCATTTT. Amino acids: CASTEGGLSDQPQHF.

V gene TRBV5-1 combines with J gene TRBJ2-2; 10 bases match TRBD2. The CDR3 has 18 residues. Germline trimming cut 0 bases from V and 1 base from J; bases unmatched to any gene: 6. The germline V gene encodes CDR1 SGHRS and CDR2 YFSETQ. This CDR3 is CASSLGSSGSKNTGELFF. CDR3 in DNA: TGCGCCAGCAGCTTGGGGTCTAGCGGGAGTAAGAACACCGGGGAGCTGTTTTTT.

This chain joins TRBV7-3 and TRBJ1-6, with a possible D match to TRBD1 (6 bases). In germline, CDR1 is SGHTA, CDR2 FQGTGA. This CDR3 has 15 residues. V was clipped by 5 bases and J by 5 bases, with 13 bases between them. CDR3 coding DNA: TGTGCCAGCAGCCTCAGGGGCGACCATAATTCACCCCTCCACTTT. Translating gives CASSLRGDHNSPLHF.

V and J are TRBV13 and TRBJ1-2; D remains unclear. V was trimmed by 4 bases and J by 5 bases, leaving 11 bases between them. The CDR3 length is 13 residues. Germline assignment: CDR1 PRHDT and CDR2 FYEKMQ (reference sequence). CDR3 in DNA: TGTGCCAGCAGCTCCGAACTCCCGTATGGCTACACCTTC. This encodes CASSSELPYGYTF.

The sample holds many counts of this clonotype. The J gene is TRBJ1-5, the V gene TRBV19; D unclear. Germline CDR1 is LNHDA and CDR2 is SQIVND (reference sequence). The CDR3 is 14 amino acids. V was cut by 5 bases and J by 2 bases, with 10 bases left in between. CDR3 loop: CASSWKGGNQPQHF. The CDR3 DNA sequence: TGTGCCAGTAGTTGGAAGGGTGGCAATCAGCCCCAGCATTTT.

This clonotype was detected many times. CDR3 coding DNA: TGTGCCAGCAGCGTAGGGTCTAGCGGGAGGGGAGAGACCCAGTACTTC. It is translated as CASSVGSSGRGETQYF. V usage is TRBV9 and J usage is TRBJ2-5; 12 bases fit TRBD2. The CDR3 loop spans 16 amino acids. Germline V gene sequence: CDR1 SGDLS, CDR2 YYNGEE. Losses at the gene ends were 0 bases for V and 4 bases for J; bases not matched to a gene: 4.

This clonotype occurred many times. This chain joins TRBV11-3 and TRBJ2-7; 9 nucleotides line up with TRBD1. The CDR3 totals 15 residues. Germline V gives CDR1 SGHNT, CDR2 YENEEA. J lost 4 bases, V lost 3 bases, and 7 bases had no gene match. DNA for the CDR3: TGTGCCAGCAGCTTCCGGTTGGACAGGGGATACGAGCAGTACTTC. This gives the protein CASSFRLDRGYEQYF.